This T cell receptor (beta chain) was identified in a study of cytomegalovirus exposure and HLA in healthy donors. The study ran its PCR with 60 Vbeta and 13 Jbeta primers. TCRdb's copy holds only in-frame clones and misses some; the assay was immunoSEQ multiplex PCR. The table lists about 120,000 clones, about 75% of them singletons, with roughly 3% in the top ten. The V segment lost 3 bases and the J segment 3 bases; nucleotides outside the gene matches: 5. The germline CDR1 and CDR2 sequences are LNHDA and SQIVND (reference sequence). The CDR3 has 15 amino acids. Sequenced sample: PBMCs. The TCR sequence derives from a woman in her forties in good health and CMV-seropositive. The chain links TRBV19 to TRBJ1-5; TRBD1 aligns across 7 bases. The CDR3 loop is CASSIGQAYNQPQHF. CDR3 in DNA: TGTGCCAGTAGTATCGGACAGGCCTACAATCAGCCCCAGCATTTT.